The 32 T cell receptor beta chains below come from one sample, sequenced in a study of beta chain features in type 1 diabetes listed by TCRdb under 2018. Antigen specificity for these receptors is unknown. Summary of the overall study and its limitations: In all four CD4+ subsets, TCRB CDR3 length was moderately but significantly shorter in type 1 diabetes patients.

Receptor libraries were prepared by the immunoSEQ multiplex PCR assay. All of the isolated RNA was reverse transcribed with the High Capacity cDNA Reverse Transcription Kit, so expressed TCRB transcripts were sequenced. TCRdb's version of the immuneACCESS table is confined to in-frame rearrangements and falls short of the full clone set. An unresolved V gene accounts for under half of the shortfall where checked; the remainder is of unknown origin. Present in this sample are some 330,000 clones, over 10% of which were seen just once. The ten largest clones represent 0.0085% to 0.012% of the sample. What was sequenced was naive CD4+ T cells from blood. What this sample's cell subset or site label stands for: true naive CD4+ T cells. The receptors stem from a woman aged 18-30 years with type 1 diabetes.

The chain links TRBV4-3 to TRBJ2-4, with 9 bases fitting TRBD2. CDR3 length: 15 amino acids. The V gene's germline CDR1 is LGHNA and CDR2 YSLEER. V lost 1 base and J lost 6; bases outside the gene matches: 4. CDR3 residues: CASSQVVAGANIQYF. Here the CDR3 DNA reads TGCGCCAGCAGCCAAGTGGTAGCGGGGGCAAACATTCAGTACTTC.

This clone was observed a few times. V usage is TRBV28 and J usage is TRBJ2-1; 9 nucleotides align to TRBD2. The junction had 9 bases not matched to a gene; V was cut back by 2 bases and J by 7 bases. The CDR3 spans 16 residues. Germline lookup yields CDR1 MDHEN and CDR2 SYDVKM. This CDR3 reads CASSLVTSGPWNEQFF. In nucleotides, the CDR3 is TGTGCCAGCAGTTTAGTCACTAGCGGGCCCTGGAATGAGCAGTTCTTC.

This chain links TRBV7-9 with TRBJ1-1; weak D call: TRBD1 (6 bases). The length of the CDR3 is 14 residues. In germline, CDR1 is SEHNR, CDR2 FQNEAQ (reference sequence). Trimming removed 5 bases at V and 5 bases at J, with 15 bases between. The CDR3 loop is CASSIDRFGTEAFF. For the CDR3, the DNA is TGTGCCAGCAGCATTGACAGGTTTGGGACTGAAGCTTTCTTT.

Only a few counts were recorded for this clone. The rearrangement links TRBV28 to TRBJ1-1; D is unresolved. This CDR3 region has 12 residues. In germline, CDR1 is MDHEN, CDR2 SYDVKM. Trimming pared 2 bases from V and 10 bases from J, leaving 11 bases between. The CDR3 bases are TGTGCCAGCAGTTTACGTCCGGTCGCAGCTTTCTTT. Translation: CASSLRPVAAFF.

This clone was found a few times. V and J are TRBV4-2 and TRBJ2-7; maybe TRBD1 (5 bases). V lost 0 bases, J lost 6 bases, and 27 bases lay in between. Germline lookup yields CDR1 LGHNA and CDR2 YNFKEQ. This CDR3 region has 19 residues. In DNA form, the CDR3 reads TGTGCCAGCAGCCAAGAAGCGACTGGGAAGGCAGGGTATACCCGCGAGCAGTACTTC. Its protein is CASSQEATGKAGYTREQYF.

This clone was counted a few times. The chain couples TRBV10-3 to TRBJ2-5; TRBD1 matches 10 bases. This CDR3 spans 15 amino acids. Trimming cost V 3 bases and J 3 bases; bases outside gene matches: 4. Germline values: CDR1 ENHRY, CDR2 SYGVKD. CDR3 region: CAISDWTGGKETQYF. In nucleotides, the CDR3 is TGTGCCATCAGTGACTGGACAGGGGGGAAAGAGACCCAGTACTTC.

This clone was counted between two and nine times. J is TRBJ2-3 and V is TRBV4-3, with D possibly TRBD2 on 7 matching bases. The CDR3 runs to 15 residues. CDR1 and CDR2 from the germline V gene are LGHNA and YSLEER. V was trimmed by 4 bases and J by 10 bases, leaving 21 bases between them. The CDR3 DNA reads as TGCGCCAGCAGCCGACAAGGTGGGGGCCGGGGGGCGCAGTATTTT. This gives the protein CASSRQGGGRGAQYF.

There are a few counts of this clone. The chain is built from TRBV9 and TRBJ2-1; 9 bases line up with TRBD2. V trimming: 4 bases; J trimming: 0 bases; junction bases outside the gene matches: 5. Germline CDR1 is SGDLS and CDR2 is YYNGEE. This CDR3 spans 16 amino acids. The CDR3 here is CASSYLAGSSYNEQFF. For the CDR3, the DNA is TGTGCCAGCAGCTACCTAGCGGGGAGCTCCTACAATGAGCAGTTCTTC.

This clone was detected a few times. This chain uses TRBV29-1 with TRBJ1-1; D gene uncertain. The CDR3 loop spans 13 amino acids. Germline CDR1 SQVTM, CDR2 ANQGSEA. The V end was cut by 3 bases, the J end by 2 bases, with 10 bases between. The CDR3 spells CSVDVAVNTEAFF. The CDR3 DNA reads as TGCAGCGTTGACGTTGCGGTTAACACTGAAGCTTTCTTT.

This rearrangement joins TRBV6-6 to TRBJ1-1; D is possibly TRBD1 (5 bases). Germline V lookup: CDR1 MNHNY, CDR2 SVGAGI (reference sequence). CDR3 length: 14 amino acids. V lost 4 bases and J 3 bases, leaving 12 bases between the germline ends. CDR3 protein: CASSSQGSDTEAFF. CDR3 DNA: TGTGCCAGCAGTTCTCAGGGTTCTGACACTGAAGCTTTCTTT.

Only a few counts were recorded for this clone. The gene calls are TRBV4-3 and TRBJ2-7; 7 bases match TRBD1. The length of the CDR3 is 16 residues. Per the germline V gene, CDR1 is LGHNA and CDR2 is YSLEER. V was pared by 3 bases and J by 3 bases, with 11 bases of the junction left unmatched. CDR3 in amino acids: CASSQATGNTLYEQYF. The CDR3 DNA reads as TGCGCCAGCAGCCAGGCGACAGGGAATACCCTCTACGAGCAGTACTTC.

The chain combines TRBV5-1 with TRBJ2-1; 11 nucleotides match TRBD1. Looked up from germline, CDR1 is SGHRS and CDR2 is YFSETQ. V lost 4 bases to trimming and J lost 9 bases; unmatched junction nucleotides: 12. The CDR3 spans 16 residues. The CDR3 spells CASSRGGTGGKGEQFF. The CDR3 DNA is TGCGCCAGCAGCAGGGGTGGGACAGGGGGGAAAGGTGAGCAGTTCTTC.

The chain uses TRBV20-1 and TRBJ2-7; D gene ambiguous. Germline V gene sequence: CDR1 DFQATT, CDR2 SNEGSKA (reference sequence). The V and J ends lost 6 bases and 3 bases respectively, with 9 bases between them. The CDR3 totals 11 residues. The CDR3 DNA follows: TGCAGTGCGCGAATGCGCTACGAGCAGTACTTC. This gives the protein CSARMRYEQYF.

The chain uses TRBV30 and TRBJ2-6; D may be TRBD2 (6 bases). The germline V gene encodes CDR1 GTSNPN and CDR2 SVGIG (reference sequence). Between the trimmed V and J ends, which lost 5 bases and 2 bases, there was a span of 13 bases. There are 15 residues in the CDR3. As DNA, the CDR3 is TGTGCCTGGGGCCGGGGGTACCCTGGGGCCAACGTCCTGACTTTC. It codes for CAWGRGYPGANVLTF.

The gene calls are TRBV7-2 and TRBJ1-1; unclear D gene. Looked up from germline, CDR1 is SGHTA and CDR2 is FQGNSA. The CDR3 runs 11 residues. The V and J ends lost 5 bases and 7 bases respectively, with 8 bases between them. This CDR3 reads CASSPHYEAFF. CDR3 bases: TGTGCCAGCAGCCCACATTATGAAGCTTTCTTT. Drawing the rest from reference TRBV7-2 and TRBJ1-1, the complete variable domain is GAGVSQSPSNKVTEKGKDVELRCDPISGHTALYWYRQSLGQGLEFLIYFQGNSAPDKSGLPSDRFSAERTGGSVSTLTIQRTQQEDSAVYLCASSPHYEAFFGQGTRLTVV.

The chain recombines TRBV2 with TRBJ2-1; TRBD1 might be the D (5 bases). The CDR3 is made up of 11 amino acids. CDR1 and CDR2 (germline): SNHLY, FYNNEI. The V gene lost 3 bases and the J gene lost 15 bases, with 12 bases spanning the gap. The CDR3, as DNA: TGTGCCAGCAGTGAGGGGCAGGTGGGGTTCTTC. Residues: CASSEGQVGFF.

This clone was observed a few times. The chain joins TRBV4-3 to TRBJ1-2, with unresolved D. The germline CDR1 and CDR2 sequences are LGHNA and YSLEER. This CDR3 contains 15 residues. The ends were cut back, 1 base at V and 2 bases at J, with 11 bases in the middle. CDR3 sequence: CASSQGSAGNYGYTF. In DNA, the CDR3 is TGCGCCAGCAGCCAAGGGTCAGCAGGCAACTATGGCTACACCTTC.

This clone was seen more than once but under ten times. This sequence joins TRBV5-4 and TRBJ1-1; the D gene is possibly TRBD1 (6 bases). The CDR3 runs 14 residues. V lost 9 bases and J lost 2, with 17 bases in between. Germline assignment: CDR1 SGHNT and CDR2 YYREEE (reference sequence). As DNA, the CDR3 is TGTGCCACCAGAACCCAGGGGTTAAACACTGAAGCTTTCTTT. It is translated as CATRTQGLNTEAFF.

This clone showed up just a few times. The J gene is TRBJ2-7, the V gene TRBV27; tentatively, D is TRBD2 (7 bases). Germline V CDR1 and CDR2: MNHEY, SMNVEV (reference sequence). The CDR3 contains 13 residues. V was pared by 8 bases and J by 7 bases, with 18 bases between. CDR3 nucleotide sequence: TGTGCCAGCCAATCAAGGGGGGGGTTTGAGCAGTACTTC. It codes for CASQSRGGFEQYF.

J is TRBJ1-2 and V is TRBV19; 7 bases agree with TRBD1. J gave up 4 bases and V 6 bases, and 11 bases lay outside the gene matches. CDR3 length equals 15 residues. Per the germline V gene, CDR1 is LNHDA and CDR2 is SQIVND (reference sequence). CDR3 protein: CASRHRQGVGYGYTF. As DNA, the CDR3 is TGTGCCAGTAGACATCGACAGGGTGTGGGCTATGGCTACACCTTC.

The sample holds a few counts of this clone. This chain uses TRBV5-4 with TRBJ2-7, with TRBD2 matching 10 bases. With 0 bases clipped from V and 7 bases from J, the junction kept 7 bases outside the gene matches. Per the germline V gene, CDR1 is SGHNT and CDR2 is YYREEE (reference sequence). CDR3 length equals 15 residues. This CDR3 is CASSLAASGSGEQYF. The CDR3 coding sequence is TGTGCCAGCAGCTTGGCGGCTAGCGGGAGCGGAGAGCAGTACTTC.

This clone turned up a few times. The rearrangement uses TRBV19 and TRBJ2-7; 10 nucleotides line up with TRBD1. The CDR3 sequence is 13 residues long. The germline gives CDR1 LNHDA, CDR2 SQIVND (reference sequence). After removal of 6 bases from V and 5 bases from J, the junction contained 4 bases not matched to a gene. The CDR3 nucleotides read TGTGCCAGTAGGGGACAGGGGTTCGACGAGCAGTACTTC. Translation: CASRGQGFDEQYF.

This clone appeared a few times. CDR3 in amino acids: CSVRTNSGNTIYF. Here the CDR3 DNA reads TGCAGCGTTCGAACTAACTCTGGAAACACCATATATTTT. V and J are TRBV29-1 and TRBJ1-3; no clear D. This CDR3 has 13 residues. Germline V CDR1 and CDR2: SQVTM, ANQGSEA. Trimming removed 5 bases from V and 0 bases from J, with 8 bases in between.

A few counts support this clone. The J gene is TRBJ1-1, the V gene TRBV6-5, with D possibly being TRBD1 (5 bases). Germline values: CDR1 MNHEY, CDR2 SVGAGI. Trimming took 8 bases from V and 0 from J, leaving 16 bases between them. CDR3 size: 15 residues. The CDR3 here is CASGTRGRLNTEAFF. DNA for the CDR3: TGTGCCAGCGGGACGCGGGGAAGGTTGAACACTGAAGCTTTCTTT.

This clone was detected only a few times. The gene calls are TRBV10-3 and TRBJ2-7; the match to TRBD2 covers 14 bases. The CDR3 sequence is 16 residues long. The V and J ends lost 6 bases and 4 bases, in that order; junction bases with no gene match: 8. Germline V CDR1 and CDR2: ENHRY, SYGVKD. CDR3 region: CAIRTVGTSGSYEQYF. CDR3 coding DNA: TGTGCCATCAGGACGGTAGGGACTAGCGGGAGTTACGAGCAGTACTTC.

This clone showed up just a few times. The J gene is TRBJ2-5, the V gene TRBV5-4, with TRBD2 as a possible D gene (5 bases). Germline-derived CDR1 and CDR2 are SGHNT and YYREEE (reference sequence). This CDR3 has 14 residues. Trimming removed 2 bases at V and 2 bases at J, with 10 bases between. This CDR3 is CASSFGLHQETQYF. Here the CDR3 DNA reads TGTGCCAGCAGCTTTGGACTTCATCAAGAGACCCAGTACTTC.

The chain is built from TRBV7-9 and TRBJ2-1; 15 bases line up with TRBD2. The CDR3 is made up of 16 amino acids. V dropped 5 bases and J dropped 6; count of bases not matched to a gene: 5. Germline loops: CDR1 SEHNR, CDR2 FQNEAQ (reference sequence). CDR3 amino acids: CASSRQGLAGGNEQFF. The CDR3 DNA reads as TGTGCCAGCAGCCGCCAGGGACTAGCGGGAGGCAATGAGCAGTTCTTC.

The V and J genes are TRBV2 and TRBJ1-5, with D possibly matching TRBD1 (5 bases). The CDR3 has 12 residues. Germline-derived CDR1 and CDR2 are SNHLY and FYNNEI. Trimming pared 3 bases from V and 5 bases from J, leaving 5 bases between. CDR3 nucleotides: TGTGCCAGCAGTGAGGGGCATCAGCCCCAGCATTTT. As protein: CASSEGHQPQHF.

The V gene is TRBV6-6, the J gene TRBJ2-1, with 10 bases aligning to TRBD1. The CDR3 totals 15 residues. J lost 7 bases, V lost 5 bases, and 8 bases had no gene match. Looked up from germline, CDR1 is MNHNY and CDR2 is SVGAGI (reference sequence). The CDR3 here is CASSKDRGIGNEQFF. The DNA for the CDR3 is TGTGCCAGCAGTAAGGACAGGGGGATTGGGAATGAGCAGTTCTTC.

This clone was observed a few times. CDR3 residues: CASSAGLEETQYF. The DNA for the CDR3 is TGTGCCAGCAGTGCGGGACTAGAAGAGACCCAGTACTTC. This chain joins TRBV2 and TRBJ2-5; TRBD2 agrees at 8 bases. The CDR3 has 13 amino acids. Germline CDR1 SNHLY, CDR2 FYNNEI. V trimming: 4 bases; J trimming: 3 bases; junction bases outside the gene matches: 1.

This clone was detected only a few times. The chain recombines TRBV19 with TRBJ2-6, with D possibly matching TRBD2 (6 bases). V was shortened by 4 bases and J by 5 bases, with 6 bases between the two germline ends. The germline CDR1 and CDR2 sequences are LNHDA and SQIVND (reference sequence). CDR3 size: 13 residues. The CDR3, as DNA: TGTGCCAGTAGTAGCGGGAGGGCCAACGTCCTGACTTTC. Amino acid sequence: CASSSGRANVLTF.

This clone was counted only a few times. This chain joins TRBV28 and TRBJ2-5; a weak D match, TRBD2 (7 bases). This CDR3 region has 12 residues. Germline CDR1 MDHEN, CDR2 SYDVKM. Deletions cut 6 bases from V and 5 bases from J, with 10 bases between. The CDR3 loop reads CASRRGGETQYF. DNA for the CDR3: TGTGCCAGCAGGAGGGGGGGGGAGACCCAGTACTTC.